Here is one TCR beta chain with its context. A read error may produce the germline difference seen at one junction end. The CDR3 sequence is 15 residues long. Germline lookup yields CDR1 SGHAT and CDR2 FQDESV (reference sequence). Unsorted whole blood supplied the RNA, and germline DNA was extracted too. None of the patients had received treatment, and all had chronic HBV infection. Peripheral blood, roughly 4.4 milliliters, was collected prior to surgery. These data originate in a study of tumor-infiltrating lymphocytes in primary liver carcinoma. As for the study in general: Both sexes were represented among patients, who were 30 to 69 years old. Stage T1-T3 N0M0 and a size of about 4.2 to 10 cm characterized the tumors.

The template, approximately 500 ng total RNA, yielded TCR beta cDNA made with a constant-region primer. TCR beta libraries came from three nested multiplex PCR rounds using slightly modified ARM-PCR. The first two PCR rounds used TRBV1-TRBV30 forward primers with a C-beta reverse primer, 10 to 11 cycles each. TCRdb re-called the multiplex PCR reads with MiXCR, one entry per CDR3 protein. The sample contains more than 150,000 distinct CDR3 sequences, 50% to 75% of which appear only once. This rearrangement joins TRBV11-1 to TRBJ2-1, with 13 bases that match TRBD2. Sequencing was performed on peripheral blood. The sequence was collected from a man aged 35-49 years with primary liver carcinoma and hepatitis B virus infection. CDR3 coding DNA: TGTGCAAGCAGCCCGGGACTAGCGGGGAAAAATGAGCAGTTCTTC. Translated, it gives CASSPGLAGKNEQFF.